Sequencing of this TCR beta chain was carried out in a study of blood T cells in healthy people across ages (dated by TCRdb to between 2014 and 2017). Regarding the complete study: In model experiments, roughly one uniquely barcoded TCR beta cDNA molecule per two T cells was captured by template switching. To track age-related changes in TCR beta repertoire diversity, the study relied on deep sequencing normalized with unique cDNA molecular identifiers. Using the same blood draw, the study looked at two additional independent replicas of 1 million unique cDNA reads for two donors, one aged 18 to 29 and the other aged 80 or older. The donors were split into four age groups: young (average about 16 years), middle-aged (39), aged (around 67) and long-lived (over 75). Donors of different ages were randomly distributed across sequencing lanes to avoid experimental bias. Here is what the overall study found, with its caveats: Compared with the aged group, the long-lived group had more naive CD4+ T cells, fewer expanded clones and increased TCR diversity, a pattern suggesting age selection. Donor CMV infection status was unknown, potentially confounding age-related changes in expanded clonotypes. As age increased, observed TCR beta diversity per million T cells dropped in a roughly linear way, and a significant reduction was already evident by age 40. The percentage of naive T cells measured by flow cytometry correlated strongly with observed TCR beta diversity. Estimates of total diversity based on one million sequenced T cells were considered lower bounds and underestimates. Since profiling was done on bulk unsorted PBMCs, naive and antigen-experienced compartments could not be conclusively compared.

The roughly 39 donors, aged roughly 6 to 95 years, were systemically healthy Caucasian individuals from Russia. Around 10 milliliters of peripheral blood were collected from each donor into EDTA-treated Vacutainer tubes. Ficoll-Paque density-gradient centrifugation was used to isolate PBMCs, with at least 6.5 million obtained per sample. Trizol reagent was used to extract total RNA from PBMCs, with at least 5 micrograms per sample. For every donor, an aliquot of PBMCs went through flow cytometry to measure the percentages of naive CD45RAhigh/CD27high T cells. The protocol used for the library was 5' RACE. Sequencing instrument: Illumina HiSeq 2500. The second PCR ran for about 6 to 12 cycles and used a J-beta primer mix along with a sample-barcoded 5' primer. A unique molecular identifier was introduced onto each TCR beta cDNA molecule by a template-switch 5' adaptor carrying 12 random nucleotides. At least 2.5 million CDR3-containing paired-end reads were obtained from each sample. First-strand cDNA synthesis was performed from all RNA using the Mint cDNA synthesis kit, with priming by a TRBC-specific oligonucleotide. Following uracil-DNA glycosylase treatment, a first 18-cycle PCR with universal primers M1SS and BC2_uni_R was performed on all cDNA. For the original study's pipeline: Each sample was normalized by randomly selecting 1 million high-quality reads, each carrying a distinct molecular identifier. Reads sharing molecular identifiers were discarded rather than binned into consensus sequences. CDR3 identification, clonotype clustering and error correction used MiTCR with a Q25 quality threshold and the strictest error-elimination algorithm. A nonparametric unseen species model using Euler transformation provided a lower-bound estimate of total TCR beta diversity. Clones were called with MiXCR by TCRdb after fastp trimmed the public reads at Q25, and only in-frame beta chains were retained. When rows share a CDR3 protein, they turn into one entry using the most common DNA and genes. TCRdb, rather than the study authors, made the V and J calls. This sample gives roughly 830,000 distinct CDR3 sequences in total; approximately 59% of them show up just once. The ten most abundant clones make up roughly 25% of the sample.

The germline V gene provides CDR1 SGHTA and CDR2 FQGTGA. The CDR3, cysteine through phenylalanine, is 15 amino acids long. This entry keeps only the CDR3 DNA: 45 bases, framed from base 1. Between the V and J ends, shortened by 2 bases and 6 bases respectively, the junction contains 11 bases. Concerning this clonotype: No antigen is known for it. Base qualities are not provided; no much larger clone lies one nucleotide away.

The sequence derives from a man aged 25 to 40 in good health. The material sequenced was blood. The rearrangement joined TRBV7-3 to TRBJ1-6; the D segment could be TRBD1, given 6 matching bases. The CDR3 loop reads CASSLYGRGNSPLHF. The DNA is as follows: TGTGCCAGCAGCTTATACGGCAGGGGTAATTCACCCCTCCACTTT.